The next 9 T cell receptor beta chains were all read from a single sample in a study of blood T cell repertoires in COVID-19. Sequencing used immunoSEQ multiplex PCR; TCRdb keeps in-frame clones, though not all of them. The sample lists 9,500 to 11,000 clones, 80% to 85% occurring once. The sequenced sample consisted of peripheral blood. These receptors all come from a man between 65 and 79 years old with active COVID-19.

The chain carries TRBV28 and TRBJ1-1; TRBD1 is a possible D gene (5 bases). The CDR3 sequence is 17 residues long. In germline, CDR1 is MDHEN, CDR2 SYDVKM. The V and J ends lost 3 bases and 6 bases respectively, with 23 bases between them. In nucleotides, the CDR3 is TGTGCCAGCAGTTTCGCGACGGGGGATAACCTCCCCCCTGAAGCTTTCTTT. Residues: CASSFATGDNLPPEAFF.

This chain links TRBV5-5 with TRBJ2-4; 7 nucleotides line up with TRBD2. This CDR3 region has 12 residues. CDR1 SGHKS and CDR2 YYEKEE come from the germline V gene (reference sequence). The V gene end was trimmed by 4 bases and the J gene end by 8 bases; junction bases not matched to a gene: 3. The CDR3 DNA is TGTGCCAGCAGCCCTCGGGGGGACATTCAGTACTTC. This sequence encodes CASSPRGDIQYF.

V gene TRBV29-1 combines with J gene TRBJ2-3; 7 bases agree with TRBD2. Germline V gives CDR1 SQVTM, CDR2 ANQGSEA. With V trimmed by 6 bases and J by 5 bases, 8 bases remained unmatched. The CDR3 runs to 13 residues. The CDR3 here is CSVRGGRGDTQYF. The CDR3 nucleotides are TGCAGCGTCCGGGGAGGGCGGGGAGATACGCAGTATTTT.

V usage is TRBV28 and J usage is TRBJ1-6, with 9 nucleotides matching TRBD1. With 6 bases clipped from V and 1 base from J, the junction kept 4 bases outside the gene matches. The CDR3 totals 16 residues. CDR1 and CDR2 (germline): MDHEN, SYDVKM. The CDR3 here is CASRTGGASYNSPLHF. For the CDR3, the DNA is TGTGCCAGCAGAACAGGGGGCGCGTCCTATAATTCACCCCTCCACTTT.

CDR3 sequence reads: CASKTGGETEAFF. The CDR3 DNA sequence: TGTGCCAGTAAAACAGGGGGCGAAACTGAAGCTTTCTTT. The rearrangement joins TRBV27 to TRBJ1-1, with 9 bases that match TRBD1. CDR1 and CDR2 (germline): MNHEY, SMNVEV (reference sequence). The CDR3 loop spans 13 amino acids. V dropped 9 bases and J dropped 5; count of bases not matched to a gene: 7.

The CDR3 DNA follows: TGTGCCAGCAGCTTGAACGGACAGGGTCAAGAGACCCAGTACTTC. It encodes CASSLNGQGQETQYF. V usage is TRBV7-6 and J usage is TRBJ2-5, with 8 positions matching TRBD1. This CDR3 has 15 residues. In germline, CDR1 is SGHVS, CDR2 FNYEAQ. Trimming cost V 3 bases and J 2 bases; bases outside gene matches: 5.

The J gene is TRBJ1-2, the V gene TRBV5-4, with 11 bases fitting TRBD1. Losses at the gene ends were 3 bases for V and 2 bases for J; bases not matched to a gene: 0. Per germline, CDR1 SGHNT and CDR2 YYREEE (reference sequence). CDR3 size: 14 residues. CDR3 coding DNA: TGTGCCAGCAGCTGGGACAGGGGGAACTATGGCTACACCTTC. Translation: CASSWDRGNYGYTF.

This clone was detected only once. This chain connects TRBV4-1 to TRBJ2-3; 7 bases match TRBD2. Trimming took 3 bases from V and 5 from J; bases not matched to a gene: 5. CDR3 length equals 14 residues. Germline lookup yields CDR1 MGHRA and CDR2 YSYEKL. CDR3 in DNA: TGCGCCAGCAGCCAGCGGGGGTTTCAAGATACGCAGTATTTT. It translates to CASSQRGFQDTQYF.

The V call is TRBV7-9, the J call TRBJ1-4; D not certain. This CDR3 is 13 amino acids long. CDR1 and CDR2 from the germline V gene are SEHNR and FQNEAQ (reference sequence). Trimming took off 3 bases at V and 11 bases at J, with 13 bases between the two ends. The CDR3: CASSFGEVGKLFF. In nucleotides, the CDR3 is TGTGCCAGCAGCTTTGGGGAGGTGGGGAAACTGTTTTTT.